These 2 T cell receptor delta chains were sequenced from one sample in a study of γδ T cells in repeated Plasmodium falciparum infection (dated by TCRdb to about 2021). For bulk TCR repertoire analysis, Vgamma9/Vdelta2+ and Vdelta2-negative gammadelta T cell populations were isolated by flow sorting from peripheral blood mononuclear cells. The method was multiplex PCR. Sequenced on an Illumina MiSeq. Via CATT, TCRdb reprocessed the public reads, and rows with identical DNA were then joined. Here the sample has roughly 93,000 delta-chain clones; roughly 0.98% occur a single time. In total, the top ten clones hold 9.6% of the sample. The sequenced sample was gamma-delta T cells from blood. The source is a pool of human donors (malaria-infected and uninfected, not separated).

This clone was seen more than once but under ten times. With only one base between it and a far larger clone, this is likely a read error. At the DNA level, this CDR3 is encoded by other sequences in the same sample as well. The chain carries TRDV1 and TRDJ1; 7 bases fit TRDD3. The J gene comes from matching the DNA to germline here; TCRdb lacks it. Germline V lookup: CDR1 TSWWSYY, CDR2 QGS. The CDR3 totals 22 residues. With 9 bases clipped from V and 0 bases from J, the junction kept 31 bases outside the gene matches. The CDR3 DNA reads TGTGCTCTCGGCCGGCCACATTCTTCAGGTCTGGGGGGCTATTCTTACACCGATAAACTCATCTTT. It is translated as CALGRPHSSGLGGYSYTDKLIF.

This clone has at least ten counts. A read error is the likely source, as a far larger clone sits one nucleotide away. Other nucleotide sequences in the sample specify the same CDR3. The V and J genes are TRDV2 and TRDJ2; possibly TRDD3 for D (5 bases). The J gene comes from matching the DNA to germline here; TCRdb lacks it. This CDR3 is 14 amino acids long. Trimming took off 3 bases at V and 7 bases at J, with 14 bases between the two ends. In germline, CDR1 is GEAIGNYY, CDR2 EKD. The CDR3 spells CACDPIRRRAQLFF. CDR3 coding DNA: TGTGCCTGTGACCCAATACGGAGGAGAGCACAACTCTTCTTT.